Detailed here is one T cell receptor beta chain. What it binds is not known. The data belong to a study of response to subunit inactivated influenza vaccine. Findings and caveats of the study: It was suggested by the authors that few new T cells are recruited by each seasonal influenza vaccination.

Using its own MiXCR run on the RT-PCR reads, TCRdb lists one record per CDR3 protein. The sample records fewer than 550,000 distinct CDR3 sequences, 25% being singletons. The germline V gene encodes CDR1 DFQATT and CDR2 SNEGSKA (reference sequence). V shed 3 bases, J shed 1 base, and the junction held 8 bases outside the gene matches. This CDR3 contains 17 residues. The specimen was CD4+ T cells sorted from PBMCs, collected about 5 days after vaccination. This TCR derives from a man in his fifties or sixties who received an inactivated influenza vaccine. This chain uses TRBV20-1 with TRBJ2-3; 12 bases align to TRBD2. The CDR3 coding sequence is TGCAGTGCTAGTGATCTAGCGGGGGGGCGTGGCACAGATACGCAGTATTTT. Its translation: CSASDLAGGRGTDTQYF.